This TCR beta chain emerged from a study of T cell repertoires in cytomegalovirus infection. TCRdb re-analysed the reads in MiXCR, keeping a single row per CDR3 protein. The sample records around 500,000 distinct CDR3 sequences, under 55% being singletons. V shed 5 bases and J shed 5 bases, with 10 bases lying between them. The CDR3 loop spans 13 amino acids. Germline V gene sequence: CDR1 SGHTA, CDR2 FQGNSA. Study outcomes and limitations: There were HLA-C-restricted CMV-specific TCR beta clonotypes dominating the ex vivo response.

Only a few counts were recorded for this clonotype. The target antigen is unknown. The source is a human donor in good health (CMV status not recorded). Some clones in this sample may be carry-over from other donors' samples. The chain joins TRBV7-2 to TRBJ1-5; D is unclear. Sample: cultured PBMCs, taken from culture after CMV antigen stimulation. The CDR3 sequence is CASSLNYDQPQHF. The DNA of the CDR3 is TGTGCCAGCAGCCTCAACTACGATCAGCCCCAGCATTTT.